This T cell receptor beta chain was recorded in a study of cytomegalovirus exposure and HLA in healthy donors. The study's findings and limits: Later genetic work tied a missense DCLRE1C variant to beta-chain V and J trimming.

The germline V gene has CDR1 SEHNR and CDR2 FQNEAQ (reference sequence). V lost 4 bases to trimming and J lost 1 base; unmatched junction nucleotides: 5. CDR3 length: 15 amino acids. With regard to this clone: Its antigen is currently unknown.

The study ran its PCR with 60 Vbeta and 13 Jbeta primers. Repertoires were generated with immunoSEQ multiplex PCR, while TCRdb's copy carries only in-frame clones and drops some. Its clone listing holds 150,000 or so clones. The source of this sequence is a middle-aged woman in good health and CMV-seropositive. Sequencing input: PBMCs. V gene TRBV7-9 combines with J gene TRBJ1-2; TRBD1 matches 8 bases. Written as DNA, the CDR3 is TGTGCCAGCAGCTCTTACAGGGGGGATAACTATGGCTACACCTTC. Translation: CASSSYRGDNYGYTF.